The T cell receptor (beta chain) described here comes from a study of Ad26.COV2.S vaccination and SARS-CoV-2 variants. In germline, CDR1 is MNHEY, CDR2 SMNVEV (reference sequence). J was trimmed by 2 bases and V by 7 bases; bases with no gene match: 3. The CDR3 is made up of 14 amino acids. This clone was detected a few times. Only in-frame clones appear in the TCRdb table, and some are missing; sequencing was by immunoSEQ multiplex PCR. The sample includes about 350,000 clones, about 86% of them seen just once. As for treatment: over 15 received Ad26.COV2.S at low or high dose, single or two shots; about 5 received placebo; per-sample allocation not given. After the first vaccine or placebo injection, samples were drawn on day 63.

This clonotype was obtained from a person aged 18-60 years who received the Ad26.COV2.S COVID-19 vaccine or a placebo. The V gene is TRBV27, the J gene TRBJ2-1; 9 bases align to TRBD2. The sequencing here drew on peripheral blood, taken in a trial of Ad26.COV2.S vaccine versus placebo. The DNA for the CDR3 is TGTGCCAGCACCCAGCGGGGGGCCTACAATGAGCAGTTCTTC. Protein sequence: CASTQRGAYNEQFF.